A single TCR beta chain is shown here with its context. This sample was taken from a study of blood T cell repertoires in COVID-19. Across the whole study: PBMCs, B-cell-depleted T cells, or T cells were the source of the cDNA or gDNA that made up the material.

Between the trimmed V and J ends, which lost 0 bases and 3 bases, there was a span of 9 bases. The germline CDR1 and CDR2 sequences are MNHEY and SVGAGI. This CDR3 spans 14 amino acids. In the original workflow: Researchers report that nucleated cell counts were estimated from reference gene primer amplification. Data came from immunoSEQ multiplex PCR; TCRdb stores just in-frame clones and leaves some out. Clone size and V and J calls were adopted from that table, with D and trimming inferred from the DNA. Found here are 180,000 or so clones, roughly nine tenths of them singletons; the top ten hold approximately 11%.

The clonotype originates from a woman aged 60 to 75 with COVID-19, enrolled during active disease. The chain links TRBV6-5 to TRBJ2-7; D is undetermined. Sequencing was done on a sample of peripheral blood. The CDR3 reads CASSYSFPGYEQYF. DNA for the CDR3: TGTGCCAGCAGTTACTCGTTCCCCGGCTACGAGCAGTACTTC.